This T cell receptor beta chain was recorded in a study of blood T cell repertoires in COVID-19. Background on the study: Acute and convalescent COVID-19 samples came from the United States, Italy and Spain. T cells, B-cell-depleted T cells, or PBMCs supplied cDNA or gDNA.

From germline, CDR1 is MGHRA and CDR2 YSYEKL. The CDR3 spans 16 residues. The trim removed 1 base at V and 5 bases at J, leaving 7 bases unmatched. In the authors' methods: The assay estimated nucleated cells by amplifying reference gene primers. The repertoire was sequenced with immunoSEQ multiplex PCR; TCRdb's copy has only in-frame clones and lacks some. V and J calls and clone size are given by that table; D and trimming were obtained from the DNA. The data hold 250,000 to 300,000 clones, with about nine tenths observed a single time. The sequence derives from a woman aged 40 to 55 who had recovered from COVID-19. The chain couples TRBV4-1 to TRBJ2-2, with 7 bases lining up with TRBD2. Sequencing input: peripheral blood. The CDR3, as DNA: TGCGCCAGCAGCCAAGTCCCAGCGGGGCCGACCGGGGAGCTGTTTTTT. The encoded protein is CASSQVPAGPTGELFF.